This T cell receptor beta chain was sequenced in a study of cytomegalovirus exposure and HLA in healthy donors. As for this clone: Its antigen is as yet unknown.

The study, taken as a whole, reports: Later analysis placed DRB1 highest and HLA-C lowest in TCR association rates, which differed by HLA locus. The listing of roughly 160 TCR beta chains classed them as cytomegalovirus-associated. Sequencing likely generated an artifact that appeared as a cluster of highly shared sequence variants. The authors assumed roughly uniform sequencing depth across donors for presence/absence analyses.

13 Jbeta primers and 60 Vbeta primers were used for the PCR. The repertoire was sequenced with immunoSEQ multiplex PCR; TCRdb's copy has only in-frame clones and lacks some. This sample has around 200,000 clones; about 80% occur once, and the top ten carry just over 1.4%. This CDR3 comprises 17 residues. Per the germline V gene, CDR1 is GTSNPN and CDR2 is SVGIG (reference sequence). The chain carries TRBV30 and TRBJ2-5; 15 nucleotides match TRBD2. The J call may be incorrect, as the DNA end agrees better with TRBJ2-7. This clonotype was obtained from a girl aged 5-17 years in good health and CMV-seronegative. The sequencing sample was made of PBMCs. The CDR3 region is CAWSVGLAGGNGDEQYF. The CDR3 DNA reads as TGTGCCTGGAGTGTGGGACTAGCGGGGGGAAATGGTGACGAGCAGTACTTC.